This TCR beta chain was captured in a study of somatic mutations in cytotoxic T cells in rheumatoid arthritis. Turning to the study itself: Selected populations of V beta antibody-stained T cells underwent flow sorting at nearly 100% purity; these encompassed V beta1+ cells subjected to TCRB sequencing. Study-level findings and limits: There was no significant difference in CD8+ T-cell clonality between rheumatoid arthritis patients and age-matched healthy controls. Some patients, about an eighth of the roughly 65, had a largest CD8+ clone that exceeded 20% of CD8+ cells.

Concerning this clone itself: Its antigen remains unknown.

Separation of CD4+ and CD8+ cells was performed by positive magnetic bead selection, and purity was verified by flow cytometry. The V end was cut by 2 bases, the J end by 1 base, with 12 bases between. Germline V gene data show CDR1 as SGHRS and CDR2 as YFSETQ. CDR3 length: 15 amino acids. Here immunoSEQ multiplex PCR was the method, and the copy in TCRdb shows in-frame clones only, minus some. The repertoire holds about 18,000 clones, with roughly 70% as singletons. The source of this sequence is an older woman in good health. The gene calls are TRBV5-1 and TRBJ1-1; D remains ambiguous. Input material: CD8+ T cells sorted from blood. This CDR3 is CASSLYGPTNTEAFF. CDR3 nucleotides: TGCGCCAGCAGCTTATACGGACCGACGAACACTGAAGCTTTCTTT.